The 20 T cell receptor beta chains below were found in one sample sequenced in a study of blood T cell repertoires in COVID-19. TCRdb's table, derived via immunoSEQ multiplex PCR, lists solely in-frame clones and lacks some. The table records about 200,000 clones, more than 70% of them present only once. The sequenced sample consisted of PBMCs or T cells enriched from blood (not recorded which). The receptor set was obtained from a woman younger than 35 who had recovered from COVID-19.

The gene calls are TRBV13 and TRBJ1-4; a weak D match, TRBD1 (6 bases). The CDR3 totals 15 residues. The V gene lost 5 bases and the J gene lost 8 bases, with 18 bases spanning the gap. In germline, CDR1 is PRHDT, CDR2 FYEKMQ (reference sequence). The CDR3 sequence is CASSGPGQLREKLFF. The CDR3 DNA is TGTGCCAGCAGCGGCCCCGGACAGCTAAGGGAAAAACTGTTTTTT.

In this sample, this clone turned up many times. Other DNA sequences of this sample code for an identical CDR3. The chain is built from TRBV2 and TRBJ1-2; D is unresolved. CDR1 and CDR2 (germline): SNHLY, FYNNEI. The ends were cut back, 8 bases at V and 4 bases at J, with 11 bases in the middle. The CDR3 contains 12 residues. The CDR3 is CASSSDIYGYTF. As DNA, the CDR3 is TGTGCCAGCTCGAGTGATATCTATGGCTACACCTTC.

The rearrangement uses TRBV2 and TRBJ1-3; no definite D call. The CDR3 length is 14 residues. Trimming left V 2 bases short and J 0 bases short, with 5 bases between. Germline V gene sequence: CDR1 SNHLY, CDR2 FYNNEI. Here the CDR3 reads CASSEPRSGNTIYF. The CDR3 region has the DNA TGTGCCAGCAGTGAACCCCGCTCTGGAAACACCATATATTTT.

With regard to this clone: The junction departs from the called germline gene at one end, perhaps through a read error. The chain recombines TRBV9 with TRBJ2-7; weak D call: TRBD1 (6 bases). The CDR3 consists of 16 residues. The germline V gene encodes CDR1 SGDLS and CDR2 YYNGEE. CDR3 sequence reads: CASSFKGGQRSYGQYF. The CDR3 DNA is TGTGCCAGCAGCTTTAAAGGGGGACAAAGGTCCTACGGGCAGTACTTC. Complete variable domain (other parts from reference TRBV9 and TRBJ2-7): DSGVTQTPKHLITATGQRVTLRCSPRSGDLSVYWYQQSLDQGLQFLIQYYNGEERAKGNILERFSAQQFPDLHSELNLSSLELGDSALYFCASSFKGGQRSYGQYFGPGTRLTVT.

This clone was recorded once. The chain has TRBV10-3 and TRBJ2-7; D is perhaps TRBD2 (5 bases). Germline CDR1 ENHRY, CDR2 SYGVKD. Trimming took 6 bases from V and 4 from J, leaving 10 bases between them. The CDR3 is 12 residues long. DNA for the CDR3: TGTGCCATCAGCCCCCCGGGATACGAGCAGTACTTC. Its translation is CAISPPGYEQYF.

V is TRBV2 and J is TRBJ2-7; maybe TRBD1 (7 bases). Between the trimmed V and J ends, which lost 6 bases and 5 bases, there was a span of 14 bases. This CDR3 spans 13 amino acids. Germline V gene data show CDR1 as SNHLY and CDR2 as FYNNEI. CDR3 nucleotide sequence: TGTGCCAGCAGGCCGGGACAGCGGGACGAGCAGTACTTC. Encoded protein: CASRPGQRDEQYF. Using reference TRBV2 and TRBJ2-7 for the parts outside the CDR3, the full variable domain is EPEVTQTPSHQVTQMGQEVILRCVPISNHLYFYWYRQILGQKVEFLVSFYNNEISEKSEIFDDQFSVERPDGSNFTLKIRSTKLEDSAMYFCASRPGQRDEQYFGPGTRLTVT.

This clone was observed a few times. The gene calls are TRBV28 and TRBJ2-7; the match to TRBD1 covers 7 bases. The CDR3 is 14 amino acids. CDR1 and CDR2 from the germline V gene are MDHEN and SYDVKM. J lost 2 bases, V lost 3 bases, and 4 bases had no gene match. This chain's CDR3 is CASSLYRGTYEQYF. The CDR3 nucleotides are TGTGCCAGCAGTTTGTACAGGGGCACCTACGAGCAGTACTTC.

The CDR3 region is CASSLNGETQYF. DNA for the CDR3: TGTGCCAGTAGTTTGAACGGGGAGACCCAGTACTTC. V and J are TRBV19 and TRBJ2-5; D uncertain. The CDR3 runs 12 residues. V shed 5 bases and J shed 5 bases, with 9 bases lying between them. CDR1 is LNHDA and CDR2 is SQIVND in the germline V gene (reference sequence). The entire variable domain, with the rest obtained from reference TRBV19 and TRBJ2-5, is as follows: DGGITQSPKYLFRKEGQNVTLSCEQNLNHDAMYWYRQDPGQGLRLIYYSQIVNDFQKGDIAEGYSVSREKKESFPLTVTSAQKNPTAFYLCASSLNGETQYFGPGTRLLVL.

The chain couples TRBV7-2 to TRBJ2-7; 7 bases are a match to TRBD2. J gave up 5 bases and V 5 bases, and 12 bases lay outside the gene matches. The CDR3 contains 15 residues. The V gene's germline CDR1 is SGHTA and CDR2 FQGNSA. Here the CDR3 reads CASSPLGGEIHEQYF. The CDR3 nucleotides are TGTGCCAGCAGCCCCCTGGGGGGGGAGATCCACGAGCAGTACTTC.

The sample holds many counts of this clone. The same CDR3 is also encoded by other DNA sequences in this sample. The V gene is TRBV5-1, the J gene TRBJ1-4, with D maybe TRBD1 (5 bases). Germline CDR1 SGHRS, CDR2 YFSETQ. This CDR3 region has 16 residues. V was pared by 1 base and J by 8 bases, with 18 bases between. CDR3: CASSLQAGGRGEKLFF. In DNA form, the CDR3 reads TGCGCCAGCAGCTTGCAGGCCGGGGGTCGGGGGGAAAAACTGTTTTTT.

The chain links TRBV30 to TRBJ1-1; 8 nucleotides line up with TRBD1. The V segment lost 1 base and the J segment 4 bases; nucleotides outside the gene matches: 5. The CDR3 has 14 amino acids. The germline CDR1 and CDR2 sequences are GTSNPN and SVGIG (reference sequence). CDR3 in amino acids: CAWSAGQASTEAFF. The DNA of the CDR3 is TGTGCCTGGAGTGCGGGACAGGCGAGCACTGAAGCTTTCTTT.

The chain couples TRBV2 to TRBJ1-6; no firm D call. Trimming shortened V by 7 bases and J by 8 bases, and 18 bases separated the two germline ends. The germline gives CDR1 SNHLY, CDR2 FYNNEI. The CDR3 consists of 15 residues. Written as DNA, the CDR3 is TGTGCCAGCACTCTACGGACGCGGGGAGATTCACCCCTCCACTTT. Its translation is CASTLRTRGDSPLHF.

This chain joins TRBV3-1 (or the pseudogene TRBV3-2) and TRBJ1-3; 7 positions agree with TRBD1. The germline gives CDR1 LGHDT, CDR2 YNNKEL (reference sequence). V lost 1 base to trimming and J lost 3 bases; unmatched junction nucleotides: 12. The CDR3 has 18 amino acids. The DNA for the CDR3 is TGTGCCAGCAGCCAAGGTTTAAGGGGGCCAAGGGGTGGAAACACCATATATTTT. Its protein product is CASSQGLRGPRGGNTIYF.

The chain couples TRBV18 to TRBJ1-4; 7 bases match TRBD1. Trimming took 3 bases from V and 7 from J; bases not matched to a gene: 5. The length of the CDR3 is 14 residues. CDR1 is KGHSH, CDR2 LQKENI, per germline. The CDR3 reads CASSPGQTSEKLFF. The CDR3 coding sequence is TGTGCCAGCTCACCGGGACAGACTTCTGAAAAACTGTTTTTT. Based on the CDR3 plus reference TRBV18 and TRBJ1-4, the full variable domain is NAGVMQNPRHLVRRRGQEARLRCSPMKGHSHVYWYRQLPEEGLKFMVYLQKENIIDESGMPKERFSAEFPKEGPSILRIQQVVRGDSAAYFCASSPGQTSEKLFFGSGTQLSVL.

This clone appeared once. The chain links TRBV12-3 or TRBV12-4 to TRBJ2-1; D may be TRBD1 (6 bases). There are 12 residues in the CDR3. V lost 4 bases and J 10 bases, leaving 11 bases between the germline ends. This chain's CDR3 is CASSSQGWEQFF. For the CDR3, the DNA is TGTGCCAGCAGTTCCCAGGGGTGGGAGCAGTTCTTC.

The chain links TRBV2 to TRBJ2-3, with 10 nucleotides matching TRBD2. V lost 5 bases and J lost 4; bases outside the gene matches: 6. CDR1 is SNHLY and CDR2 is FYNNEI in the germline V gene. The CDR3 sequence is 15 residues long. In DNA, the CDR3 is TGTGCCAGCAGTAAGTCTAGCGGGGGCGCAGATACGCAGTATTTT. Translated: CASSKSSGGADTQYF.

This clone occurred a few times. J is TRBJ1-5 and V is TRBV12-3 or TRBV12-4, with TRBD1 as a possible D gene (6 bases). The CDR3 loop spans 13 amino acids. V lost 5 bases and J 9 bases, leaving 14 bases between the germline ends. CDR3 residues: CASSEGVVRPQHF. The DNA of the CDR3 is TGTGCCAGCAGTGAGGGGGTAGTAAGGCCCCAGCATTTT.

As concerns this clone: The same CDR3 also results from other DNA sequences found in this sample. CDR3 coding DNA: TGCGCCAGCAGCTTGGGACAGGGTTTTAATGAGCAGTTCTTC. Translating it yields CASSLGQGFNEQFF. This chain uses TRBV5-1 with TRBJ2-1; 7 positions agree with TRBD1. Per the germline V gene, CDR1 is SGHRS and CDR2 is YFSETQ. V lost 0 bases and J lost 7; bases outside the gene matches: 4. The CDR3 runs 14 residues. The variable domain in full, with the rest retrieved from reference TRBV5-1 and TRBJ2-1, is KAGVTQTPRYLIKTRGQQVTLSCSPISGHRSVSWYQQTPGQGLQFLFEYFSETQRNKGNFPGRFSGRQFSNSRSEMNVSTLELGDSALYLCASSLGQGFNEQFFGPGTRLTVL.

The chain has TRBV24-1 and TRBJ2-3; D is unresolved. The V end was cut by 4 bases, the J end by 1 base, with 8 bases between. Germline values: CDR1 KGHDR, CDR2 SFDVKD. The CDR3 covers 14 residues. CDR3 sequence: CATSEARGTDTQYF. For the CDR3, the DNA is TGTGCCACCAGTGAAGCCCGGGGCACAGATACGCAGTATTTT.

This clone was seen only once. This chain connects TRBV10-3 to TRBJ2-2; 9 bases map to TRBD1. The CDR3 runs 15 residues. V was clipped by 11 bases and J by 1 base; unmatched bases: 8. Germline CDR1 ENHRY, CDR2 SYGVKD. The CDR3 bases are TGTGCCTCGGGACAGGGTACTTTGAACACCGGGGAGCTGTTTTTT. Residues: CASGQGTLNTGELFF.